The rows below give T cell receptor beta chains drawn from one sample of a study of T cell responses to AZD1222 COVID-19 vaccine. The protocol was immunoSEQ multiplex PCR, while the TCRdb copy is restricted to in-frame clones and leaves out a portion. The data show roughly 49,000 clones, 79% seen once. The sample consisted of peripheral blood, taken on day 0 of MenACWY control vaccination. These TCRs come from an adult in good health. Both conserved end residues are part of each CDR3. The order of the fields is J gene, V gene, clone size, D gene, CDR3 protein, CDR3 DNA. D genes are given only for firm matches. Expanded clones get a size class; other rows say once, few or many, or leave the size out.

j_call: TRBJ1-1; v_call: TRBV30; clone_size: -; d_call: -; cdr3_aa: CAWSPSLNTEAFF; cdr3_nt: TGTGCCTGGAGTCCTTCTCTGAACACTGAAGCTTTCTTT
j_call: TRBJ1-2; v_call: TRBV2; clone_size: -; d_call: -; cdr3_aa: CASGGAYGYTF; cdr3_nt: TGTGCCAGCGGGGGGGCGTATGGCTACACCTTC
j_call: TRBJ1-3; v_call: TRBV7-9; clone_size: -; d_call: -; cdr3_aa: CASSSGGNTIYF; cdr3_nt: TGTGCCAGCAGTTCCGGGGGAAACACCATATATTTT
j_call: TRBJ2-5; v_call: TRBV18; clone_size: -; d_call: -; cdr3_aa: CASSPEETQYF; cdr3_nt: TGTGCCAGCTCACCAGAGGAGACCCAGTACTTC
j_call: TRBJ2-7; v_call: TRBV6-1; clone_size: -; d_call: TRBD1; cdr3_aa: CASSRTGEAYEQYF; cdr3_nt: TGTGCCAGCAGTCGGACAGGGGAAGCCTACGAGCAGTACTTC
j_call: TRBJ2-1; v_call: TRBV30; clone_size: -; d_call: TRBD2; cdr3_aa: CAWAAGGRLLVKFF; cdr3_nt: TGTGCCTGGGCGGCGGGGGGCCGCCTGCTAGTGAAGTTCTTC
j_call: TRBJ1-2; v_call: TRBV28; clone_size: few; d_call: -; cdr3_aa: CVSGGRGGYTF; cdr3_nt: TGTGTCTCGGGGGGTAGGGGTGGCTACACCTTC
j_call: TRBJ1-4; v_call: TRBV28; clone_size: -; d_call: TRBD1; cdr3_aa: CASTPDRWGFANEKLFF; cdr3_nt: TGTGCCAGCACCCCGGACAGGTGGGGCTTTGCTAATGAAAAACTGTTTTTT
j_call: TRBJ2-2; v_call: TRBV28; clone_size: -; d_call: -; cdr3_aa: CASSLFRVGTGELFF; cdr3_nt: TGTGCCAGCAGTTTATTCCGGGTAGGCACCGGGGAGCTGTTTTTT
j_call: TRBJ1-1; v_call: TRBV12-5; clone_size: -; d_call: -; cdr3_aa: CASGPEGGRQNTEAFF; cdr3_nt: TGTGCTAGTGGCCCGGAGGGGGGCCGGCAGAACACTGAAGCTTTCTTT
j_call: TRBJ2-5; v_call: TRBV7-2; clone_size: -; d_call: TRBD2; cdr3_aa: CASSAGRASGQETQYF; cdr3_nt: TGTGCCAGCAGCGCGGGACGGGCTAGCGGACAAGAGACCCAGTACTTC
j_call: TRBJ2-5; v_call: TRBV3-1/TRBV3-2; clone_size: few; d_call: -; cdr3_aa: CASQAVDRVTTQYF; cdr3_nt: TGTGCCAGTCAAGCCGTGGACAGAGTAACGACCCAGTACTTC
j_call: TRBJ2-5; v_call: TRBV11-3; clone_size: -; d_call: -; cdr3_aa: CASSQRDSGETQYF; cdr3_nt: TGTGCCAGCAGCCAGAGGGACTCGGGAGAGACCCAGTACTTC
j_call: TRBJ2-6; v_call: TRBV4-2; clone_size: once; d_call: -; cdr3_aa: CASSLLGMAGEDNVLTF; cdr3_nt: TGTGCCAGCAGCCTCTTGGGTATGGCAGGGGAAGACAACGTCCTGACTTTC
j_call: TRBJ2-4; v_call: TRBV19; clone_size: -; d_call: -; cdr3_aa: CASSGREAKNIQYF; cdr3_nt: TGTGCCAGTAGTGGTCGTGAGGCCAAAAACATTCAGTACTTC
j_call: TRBJ1-5; v_call: TRBV19; clone_size: medium-sized; d_call: -; cdr3_aa: CASSTETTDQPQHF; cdr3_nt: TGTGCCAGTAGTACCGAGACAACAGATCAGCCCCAGCATTTT
j_call: TRBJ2-5; v_call: TRBV9; clone_size: -; d_call: TRBD2; cdr3_aa: CASSSSPMGGTETQYF; cdr3_nt: TGTGCCAGCAGCTCGTCTCCCATGGGGGGGACAGAGACCCAGTACTTC
j_call: TRBJ1-5; v_call: TRBV10-3; clone_size: -; d_call: -; cdr3_aa: CAISDRNQPQHF; cdr3_nt: TGTGCCATCAGTGACAGGAATCAGCCCCAGCATTTT
j_call: TRBJ1-5; v_call: TRBV18; clone_size: -; d_call: TRBD1; cdr3_aa: CASSRGQGNQPQHF; cdr3_nt: TGTGCCAGCTCACGGGGACAGGGCAATCAGCCCCAGCATTTT
j_call: TRBJ1-1; v_call: TRBV6-6; clone_size: -; d_call: TRBD1; cdr3_aa: CASRTGGKNTEAFF; cdr3_nt: TGTGCCAGCAGGACAGGGGGTAAGAACACTGAAGCTTTCTTT
j_call: TRBJ2-1; v_call: TRBV3-1/TRBV3-2; clone_size: -; d_call: -; cdr3_aa: CASSRRSSVKTYNEQFF; cdr3_nt: TGTGCCAGCAGCCGTCGATCGAGTGTGAAAACCTACAATGAGCAGTTCTTC
j_call: TRBJ2-1; v_call: TRBV5-4; clone_size: once; d_call: TRBD2; cdr3_aa: CASSLALAGGSGEQFF; cdr3_nt: TGTGCCAGCAGCTTGGCGCTAGCGGGAGGTAGTGGGGAGCAGTTCTTC
j_call: TRBJ1-2; v_call: TRBV9; clone_size: -; d_call: -; cdr3_aa: CASSVGSSNYGYTF; cdr3_nt: TGTGCCAGCAGCGTAGGCTCATCTAACTATGGCTACACCTTC
j_call: TRBJ2-2; v_call: TRBV6-6; clone_size: -; d_call: TRBD1; cdr3_aa: CASAGQGRDTGELFF; cdr3_nt: TGTGCCAGCGCTGGACAGGGGAGGGACACCGGGGAGCTGTTTTTT
j_call: TRBJ2-7; v_call: TRBV10-2; clone_size: -; d_call: TRBD2; cdr3_aa: CASRSSGTSGSGSYEQYF; cdr3_nt: TGCGCCAGCAGATCCTCCGGGACTAGCGGGAGCGGGTCCTACGAGCAGTACTTC